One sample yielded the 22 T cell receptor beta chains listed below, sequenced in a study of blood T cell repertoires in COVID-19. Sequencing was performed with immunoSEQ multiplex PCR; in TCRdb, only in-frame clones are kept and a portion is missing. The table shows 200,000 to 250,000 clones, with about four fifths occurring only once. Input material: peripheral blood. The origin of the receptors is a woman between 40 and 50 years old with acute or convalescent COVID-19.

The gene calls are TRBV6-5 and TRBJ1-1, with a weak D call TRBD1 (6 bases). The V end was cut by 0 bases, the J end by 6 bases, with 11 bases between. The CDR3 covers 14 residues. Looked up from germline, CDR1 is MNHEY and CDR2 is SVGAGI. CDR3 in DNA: TGTGCCAGCAGTTACTCAGGCGGGGGCCCTGAAGCTTTCTTT. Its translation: CASSYSGGGPEAFF.

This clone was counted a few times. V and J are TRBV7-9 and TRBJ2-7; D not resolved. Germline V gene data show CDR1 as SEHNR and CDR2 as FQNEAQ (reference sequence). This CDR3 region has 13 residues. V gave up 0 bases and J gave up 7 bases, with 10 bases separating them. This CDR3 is CASSLAYGWEQYF. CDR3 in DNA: TGTGCCAGCAGCTTAGCGTACGGGTGGGAGCAGTACTTC. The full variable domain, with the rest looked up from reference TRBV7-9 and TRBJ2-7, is DTGVSQNPRHKITKRGQNVTFRCDPISEHNRLYWYRQTLGQGPEFLTYFQNEAQLEKSRLLSDRFSAERPKGSFSTLEIQRTEQGDSAMYLCASSLAYGWEQYFGPGTRLTVT.

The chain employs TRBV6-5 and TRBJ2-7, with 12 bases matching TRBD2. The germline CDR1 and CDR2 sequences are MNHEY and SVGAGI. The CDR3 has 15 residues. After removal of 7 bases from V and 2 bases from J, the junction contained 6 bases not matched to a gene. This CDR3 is CASKVLAGGTYEQYF. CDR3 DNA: TGTGCCAGCAAGGTACTAGCGGGGGGTACCTACGAGCAGTACTTC.

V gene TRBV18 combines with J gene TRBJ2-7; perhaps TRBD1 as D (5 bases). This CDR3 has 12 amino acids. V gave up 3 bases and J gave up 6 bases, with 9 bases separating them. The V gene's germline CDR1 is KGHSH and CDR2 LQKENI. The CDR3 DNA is TGTGCCAGCTCACCCCAGGGTAGCGAGCAGTACTTC. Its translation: CASSPQGSEQYF.

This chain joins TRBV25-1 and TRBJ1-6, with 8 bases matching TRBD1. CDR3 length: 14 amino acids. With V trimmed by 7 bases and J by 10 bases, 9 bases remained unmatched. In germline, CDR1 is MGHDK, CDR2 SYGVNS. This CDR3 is CASKSGTGGSPLHF. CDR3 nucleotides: TGTGCCAGCAAATCCGGGACAGGTGGATCACCCCTCCACTTT.

In DNA form, the CDR3 reads TGTGCCACCAGTGACCCCCGCGACAGGGGGCGAAACGGGGAGCTGTTTTTT. Translation: CATSDPRDRGRNGELFF. The V gene is TRBV24-1, the J gene TRBJ2-2; 10 bases are shared with TRBD1. The germline gives CDR1 KGHDR, CDR2 SFDVKD. V shed 4 bases, J shed 7 bases, and the junction held 11 bases outside the gene matches. The CDR3 sequence is 17 residues long.

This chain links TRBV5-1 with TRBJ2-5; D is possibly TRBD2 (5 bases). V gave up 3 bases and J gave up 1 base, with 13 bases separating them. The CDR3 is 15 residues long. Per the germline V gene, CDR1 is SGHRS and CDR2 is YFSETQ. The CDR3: CASSYLPDFQETQYF. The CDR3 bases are TGCGCCAGCAGCTATCTCCCGGACTTCCAAGAGACCCAGTACTTC.

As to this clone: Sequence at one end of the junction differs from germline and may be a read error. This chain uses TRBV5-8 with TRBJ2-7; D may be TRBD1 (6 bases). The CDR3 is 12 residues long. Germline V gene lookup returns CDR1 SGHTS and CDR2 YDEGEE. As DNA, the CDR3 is TGTGCCAGCAGCTTGGTGGTGGGGGCATTAGACTTC. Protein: CASSLVVGALDF.

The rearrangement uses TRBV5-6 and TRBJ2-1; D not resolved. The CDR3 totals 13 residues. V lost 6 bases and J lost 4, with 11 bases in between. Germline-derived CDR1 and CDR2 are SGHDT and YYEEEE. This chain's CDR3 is CASIQFSYNEQFF. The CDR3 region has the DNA TGTGCCAGCATACAGTTTTCGTACAATGAGCAGTTCTTC.

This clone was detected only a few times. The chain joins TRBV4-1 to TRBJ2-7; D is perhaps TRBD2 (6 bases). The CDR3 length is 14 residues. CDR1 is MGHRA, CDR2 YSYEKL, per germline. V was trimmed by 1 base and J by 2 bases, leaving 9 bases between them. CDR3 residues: CASSQVEGAYEQYF. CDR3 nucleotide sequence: TGCGCCAGCAGCCAAGTGGAGGGAGCCTACGAGCAGTACTTC.

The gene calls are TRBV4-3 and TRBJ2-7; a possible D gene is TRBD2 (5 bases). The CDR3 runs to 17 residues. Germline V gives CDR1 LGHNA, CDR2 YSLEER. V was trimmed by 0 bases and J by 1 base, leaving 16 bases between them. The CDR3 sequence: CASSQEFASWESYEQYF. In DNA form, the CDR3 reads TGCGCCAGCAGCCAAGAATTCGCTAGCTGGGAGTCCTACGAGCAGTACTTC.

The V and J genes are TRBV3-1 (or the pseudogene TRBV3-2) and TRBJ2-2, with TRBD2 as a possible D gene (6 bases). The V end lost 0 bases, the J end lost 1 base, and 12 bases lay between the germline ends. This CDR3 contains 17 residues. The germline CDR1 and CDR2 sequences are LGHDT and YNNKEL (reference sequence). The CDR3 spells CASSQDPQGLNTGELFF. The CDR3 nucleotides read TGTGCCAGCAGCCAAGATCCCCAGGGACTGAACACCGGGGAGCTGTTTTTT.

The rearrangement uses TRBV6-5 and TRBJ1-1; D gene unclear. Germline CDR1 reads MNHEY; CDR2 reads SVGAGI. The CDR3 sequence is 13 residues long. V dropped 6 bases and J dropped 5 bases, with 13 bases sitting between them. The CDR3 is CASSVLGRTEAFF. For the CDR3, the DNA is TGTGCCAGCAGCGTACTAGGAAGGACTGAAGCTTTCTTT.

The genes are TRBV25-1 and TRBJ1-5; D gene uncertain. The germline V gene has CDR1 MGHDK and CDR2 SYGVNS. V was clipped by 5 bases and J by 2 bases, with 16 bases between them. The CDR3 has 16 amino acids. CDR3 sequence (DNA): TGTGCCAGCAGTTCCGTGACTGAGGTAGGCAATCAGCCCCAGCATTTT. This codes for CASSSVTEVGNQPQHF.

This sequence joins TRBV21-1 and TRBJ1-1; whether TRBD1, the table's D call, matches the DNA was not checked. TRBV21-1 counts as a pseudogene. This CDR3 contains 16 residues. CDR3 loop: CASSKPYPGQESEAFF. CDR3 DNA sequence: TGTGCCAGCAGCAAGCCGTATCCGGGACAAGAATCTGAAGCTTTCTTT.

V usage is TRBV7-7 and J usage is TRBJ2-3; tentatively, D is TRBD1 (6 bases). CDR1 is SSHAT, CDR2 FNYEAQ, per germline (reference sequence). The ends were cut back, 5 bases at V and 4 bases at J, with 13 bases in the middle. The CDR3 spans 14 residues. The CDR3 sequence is CASSPRQAADTQYF. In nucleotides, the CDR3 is TGTGCCAGCAGCCCCCGACAGGCGGCAGATACGCAGTATTTT.

The CDR3 bases are TGTGCCAGTAGTCCCGGACAGGGGACAGAGCAGTTCTTC. Amino acid sequence: CASSPGQGTEQFF. The chain links TRBV19 to TRBJ2-1; 9 bases map to TRBD1. J lost 10 bases, V lost 5 bases, and 6 bases had no gene match. CDR1 is LNHDA and CDR2 is SQIVND in the germline V gene (reference sequence). The CDR3 is 13 residues long.

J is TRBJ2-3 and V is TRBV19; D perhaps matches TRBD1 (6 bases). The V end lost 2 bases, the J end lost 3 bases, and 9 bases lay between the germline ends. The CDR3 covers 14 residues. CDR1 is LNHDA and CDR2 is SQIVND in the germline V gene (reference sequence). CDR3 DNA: TGTGCCAGTAGTATATTGGACAGTACAGATACGCAGTATTTT. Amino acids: CASSILDSTDTQYF.

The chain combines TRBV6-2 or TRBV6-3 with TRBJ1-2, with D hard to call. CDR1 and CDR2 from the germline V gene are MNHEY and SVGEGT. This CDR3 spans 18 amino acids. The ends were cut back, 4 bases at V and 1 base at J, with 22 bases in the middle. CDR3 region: CASSSHGYEVLGNYGYTF. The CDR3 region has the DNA TGTGCCAGCAGTTCGCATGGATACGAGGTACTTGGTAACTATGGCTACACCTTC.

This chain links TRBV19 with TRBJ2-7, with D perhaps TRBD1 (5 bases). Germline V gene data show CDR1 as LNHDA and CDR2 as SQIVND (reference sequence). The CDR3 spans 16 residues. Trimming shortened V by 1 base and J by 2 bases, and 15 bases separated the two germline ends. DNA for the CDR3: TGTGCCAGTAGTATAGCCCAATGGAAGGGGACCTACGAGCAGTACTTC. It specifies CASSIAQWKGTYEQYF.

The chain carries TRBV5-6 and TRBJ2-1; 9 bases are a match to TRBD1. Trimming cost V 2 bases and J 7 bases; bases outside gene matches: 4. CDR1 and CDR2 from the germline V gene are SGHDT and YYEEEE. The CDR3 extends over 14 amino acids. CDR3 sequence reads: CASSFLGTGNEQFF. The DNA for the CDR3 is TGTGCCAGCAGCTTTCTTGGGACAGGGAATGAGCAGTTCTTC. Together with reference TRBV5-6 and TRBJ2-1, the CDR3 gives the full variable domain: DAGVTQSPTHLIKTRGQQVTLRCSPKSGHDTVSWYQQALGQGPQFIFQYYEEEERQRGNFPDRFSGHQFPNYSSELNVNALLLGDSALYLCASSFLGTGNEQFFGPGTRLTVL.

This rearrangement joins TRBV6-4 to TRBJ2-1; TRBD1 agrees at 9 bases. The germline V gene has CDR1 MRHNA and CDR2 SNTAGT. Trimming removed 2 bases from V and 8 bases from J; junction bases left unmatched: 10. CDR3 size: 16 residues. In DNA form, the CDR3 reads TGTGCCAGCAGTGACGTAACCGGGACAGGGTGGGATGAGCAGTTCTTC. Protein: CASSDVTGTGWDEQFF.